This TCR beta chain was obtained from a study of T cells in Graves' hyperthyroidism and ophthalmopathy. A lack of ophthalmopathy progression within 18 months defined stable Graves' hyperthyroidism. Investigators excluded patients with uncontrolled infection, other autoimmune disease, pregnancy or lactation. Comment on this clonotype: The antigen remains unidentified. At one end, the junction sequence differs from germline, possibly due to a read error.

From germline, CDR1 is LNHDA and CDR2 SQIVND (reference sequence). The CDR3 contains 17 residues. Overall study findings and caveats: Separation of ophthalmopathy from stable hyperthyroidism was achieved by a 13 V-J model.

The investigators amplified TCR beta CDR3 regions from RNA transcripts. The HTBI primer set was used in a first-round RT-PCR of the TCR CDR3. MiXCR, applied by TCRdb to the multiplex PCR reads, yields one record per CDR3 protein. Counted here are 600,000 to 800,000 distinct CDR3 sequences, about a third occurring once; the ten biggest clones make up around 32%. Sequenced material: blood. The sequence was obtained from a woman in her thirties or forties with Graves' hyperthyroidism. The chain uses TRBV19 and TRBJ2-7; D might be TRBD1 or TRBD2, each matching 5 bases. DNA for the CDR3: TGCGCCAGCAGCCAAGACCGAGGGGCTTCCGATCCCTACGAGCAGTACTTC. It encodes CASSQDRGASDPYEQYF.